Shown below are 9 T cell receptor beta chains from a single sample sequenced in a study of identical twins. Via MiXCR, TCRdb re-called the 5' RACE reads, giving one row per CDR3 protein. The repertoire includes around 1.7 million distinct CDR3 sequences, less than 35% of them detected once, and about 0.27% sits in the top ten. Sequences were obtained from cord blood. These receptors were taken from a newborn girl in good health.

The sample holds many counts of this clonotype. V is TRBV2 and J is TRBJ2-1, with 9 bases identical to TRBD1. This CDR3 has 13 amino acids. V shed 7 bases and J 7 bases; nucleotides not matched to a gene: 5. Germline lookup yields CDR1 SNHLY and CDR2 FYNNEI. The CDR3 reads CASTPDRGNEQFF. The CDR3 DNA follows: TGTGCCAGCACCCCCGACAGGGGGAATGAGCAGTTCTTC.

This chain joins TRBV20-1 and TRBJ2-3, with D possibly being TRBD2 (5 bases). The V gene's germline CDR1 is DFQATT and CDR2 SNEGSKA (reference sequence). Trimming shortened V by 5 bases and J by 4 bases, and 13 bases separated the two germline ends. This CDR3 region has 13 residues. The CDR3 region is CSAGQIGADTQYF. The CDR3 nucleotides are TGCAGTGCTGGGCAGATCGGGGCAGATACGCAGTATTTT.

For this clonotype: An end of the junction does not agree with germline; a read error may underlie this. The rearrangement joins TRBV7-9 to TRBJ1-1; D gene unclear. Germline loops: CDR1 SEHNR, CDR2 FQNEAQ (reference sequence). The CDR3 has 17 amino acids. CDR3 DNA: TGTGCCAGCAGCTTAGCCAACAGCTACCCTATGAACACTGACGCTTTCTTT. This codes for CASSLANSYPMNTDAFF.

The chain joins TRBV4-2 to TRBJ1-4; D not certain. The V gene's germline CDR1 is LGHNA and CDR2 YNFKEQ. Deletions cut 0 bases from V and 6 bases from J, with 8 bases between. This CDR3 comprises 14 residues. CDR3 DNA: TGTGCCAGCAGCCAAGAGGCAGTCGATGAAAAACTGTTTTTT. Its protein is CASSQEAVDEKLFF.

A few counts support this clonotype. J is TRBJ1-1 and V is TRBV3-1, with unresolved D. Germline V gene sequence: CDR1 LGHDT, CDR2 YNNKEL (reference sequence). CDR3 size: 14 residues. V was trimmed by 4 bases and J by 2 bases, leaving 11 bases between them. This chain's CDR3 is CASSPMNLNTEAFF. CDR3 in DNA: TGTGCCAGCAGCCCAATGAACCTAAACACTGAAGCTTTCTTT.

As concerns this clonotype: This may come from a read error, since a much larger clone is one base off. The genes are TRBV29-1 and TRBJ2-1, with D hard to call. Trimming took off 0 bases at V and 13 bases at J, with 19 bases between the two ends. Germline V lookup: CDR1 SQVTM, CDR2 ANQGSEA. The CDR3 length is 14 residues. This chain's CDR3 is CSVEETRPVGTQFF. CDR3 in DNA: TGCAGCGTTGAAGAAACCCGACCGGTCGGAACCCAGTTCTTC.

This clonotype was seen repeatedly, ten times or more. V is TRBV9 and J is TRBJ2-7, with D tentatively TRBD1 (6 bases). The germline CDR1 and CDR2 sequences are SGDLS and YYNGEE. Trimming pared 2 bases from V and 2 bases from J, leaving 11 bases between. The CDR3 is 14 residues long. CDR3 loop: CASSVSSGAYEQYF. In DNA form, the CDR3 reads TGTGCCAGCAGCGTTTCGTCAGGGGCCTACGAGCAGTACTTC.

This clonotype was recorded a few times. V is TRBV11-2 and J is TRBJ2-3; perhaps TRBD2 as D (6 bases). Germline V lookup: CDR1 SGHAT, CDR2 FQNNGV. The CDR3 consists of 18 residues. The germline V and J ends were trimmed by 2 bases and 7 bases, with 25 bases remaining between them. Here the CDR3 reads CASSLWGAAGLFPHTQYF. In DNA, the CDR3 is TGTGCCAGCAGCTTATGGGGAGCGGCGGGATTATTCCCACATACGCAGTATTTT. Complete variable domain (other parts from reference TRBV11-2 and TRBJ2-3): EAGVAQSPRYKIIEKRQSVAFWCNPISGHATLYWYQQILGQGPKLLIQFQNNGVVDDSQLPKDRFSAERLKGVDSTLKIQPAKLEDSAVYLCASSLWGAAGLFPHTQYFGPGTRLTVL.

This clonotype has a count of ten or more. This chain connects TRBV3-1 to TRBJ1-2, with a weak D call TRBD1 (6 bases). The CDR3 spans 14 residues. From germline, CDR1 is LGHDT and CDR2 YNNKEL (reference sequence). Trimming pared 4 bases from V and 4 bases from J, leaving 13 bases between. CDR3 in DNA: TGTGCCAGCAGCCCCGGTACAGGGACCTATGGCTACACCTTC. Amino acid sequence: CASSPGTGTYGYTF.